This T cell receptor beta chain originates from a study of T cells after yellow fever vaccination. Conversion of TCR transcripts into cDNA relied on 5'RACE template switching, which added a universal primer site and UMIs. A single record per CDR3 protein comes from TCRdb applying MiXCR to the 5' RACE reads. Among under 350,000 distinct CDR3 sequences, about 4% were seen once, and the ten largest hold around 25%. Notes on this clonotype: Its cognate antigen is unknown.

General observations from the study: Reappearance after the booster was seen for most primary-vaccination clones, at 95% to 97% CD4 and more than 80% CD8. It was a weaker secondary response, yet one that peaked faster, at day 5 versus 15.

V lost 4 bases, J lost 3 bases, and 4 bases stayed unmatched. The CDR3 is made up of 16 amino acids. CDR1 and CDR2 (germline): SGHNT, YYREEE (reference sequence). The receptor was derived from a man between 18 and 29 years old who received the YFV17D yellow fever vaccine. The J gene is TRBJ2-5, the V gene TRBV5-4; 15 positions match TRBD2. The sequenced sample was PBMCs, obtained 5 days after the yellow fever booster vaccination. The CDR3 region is CASSEWTSGGEETQYF. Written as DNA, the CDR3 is TGTGCCAGCAGCGAATGGACTAGCGGGGGGGAAGAGACCCAGTACTTC.